The 32 T cell receptor beta chains given below trace back to one sample, sequenced in a study of Ad26.COV2.S vaccination and SARS-CoV-2 variants. The treatment: around 19 received Ad26.COV2.S at low or high dose, single or two shots; several received placebo; per-sample allocation not given. Specimen acquisition occurred on day 63 following the initial vaccine or placebo injection. Clones were read by immunoSEQ multiplex PCR, and TCRdb kept only the in-frame ones, dropping some. The sample lists fewer than 400,000 clones, approximately 91% occurring once. The material sequenced was peripheral blood, taken in a trial of Ad26.COV2.S vaccine versus placebo. These receptors were obtained from a person between 18 and 65 years old who received the Ad26.COV2.S COVID-19 vaccine or a placebo.

This clone was seen just once. The genes are TRBV10-3 and TRBJ1-5; no reliable D call. The germline V gene has CDR1 ENHRY and CDR2 SYGVKD. There are 15 residues in the CDR3. V was cut by 0 bases and J by 4 bases, with 10 bases left in between. The CDR3: CAISESGSPNQPQHF. In DNA, the CDR3 is TGTGCCATCAGTGAGTCGGGGAGTCCTAATCAGCCCCAGCATTTT.

The CDR3: CAGQKETQYF. The CDR3, as DNA: TGTGCCGGACAAAAAGAGACCCAGTACTTC. The chain combines TRBV30 with TRBJ2-5; D might be TRBD1 (5 bases). From germline, CDR1 is GTSNPN and CDR2 SVGIG (reference sequence). The CDR3 spans 10 residues. V was cut by 8 bases and J by 3 bases, with 7 bases left in between.

V and J are TRBV5-1 and TRBJ2-7, with a possible D match to TRBD2 (6 bases). Germline-derived CDR1 and CDR2 are SGHRS and YFSETQ. CDR3 length: 13 amino acids. V was trimmed by 3 bases and J by 1 base, leaving 8 bases between them. The CDR3 spells CASSYGLSYEQYF. The CDR3 DNA sequence: TGCGCCAGCAGCTACGGACTATCCTACGAGCAGTACTTC.

This rearrangement joins TRBV5-4 to TRBJ2-1, with D tentatively TRBD2 (7 bases). The germline CDR1 and CDR2 sequences are SGHNT and YYREEE (reference sequence). V lost 4 bases, J lost 0 bases, and 14 bases lay in between. This CDR3 is 16 amino acids long. CDR3: CASSRGGGLSYNEQFF. The DNA of the CDR3 is TGTGCCAGCAGCCGAGGGGGGGGCCTCTCCTACAATGAGCAGTTCTTC.

This chain links TRBV5-1 with TRBJ2-3; 12 nucleotides align to TRBD2. CDR1 is SGHRS and CDR2 is YFSETQ in the germline V gene. The CDR3 length is 17 residues. V dropped 0 bases and J dropped 4; count of bases not matched to a gene: 6. The CDR3 DNA reads as TGCGCCAGCAGCTTGGCACCTAGCGGGGGGGCAGCAGATACGCAGTATTTT. This sequence encodes CASSLAPSGGAADTQYF.

This chain joins TRBV10-3 and TRBJ1-2, with 7 bases lining up with TRBD1. Losses at the gene ends were 3 bases for V and 0 bases for J; bases not matched to a gene: 10. CDR1 and CDR2 from the germline V gene are ENHRY and SYGVKD. This CDR3 is 17 amino acids long. DNA of the CDR3: TGTGCCATCAGTGACACCGGGACAGAACTAGCTAACTATGGCTACACCTTC. This codes for CAISDTGTELANYGYTF.

J is TRBJ1-2 and V is TRBV5-6; D not resolved. V gave up 4 bases and J gave up 0 bases, with 19 bases separating them. The germline V gene has CDR1 SGHDT and CDR2 YYEEEE. The CDR3 contains 17 residues. The CDR3 loop reads CASSRGLGEEANYGYTF. DNA of the CDR3: TGTGCCAGCAGCCGGGGTCTTGGGGAGGAGGCTAACTATGGCTACACCTTC.

The rearrangement links TRBV21-1 to TRBJ1-2; the table assigns TRBD1, which was not confirmed against the DNA. TRBV21-1 is noted as a pseudogene. The CDR3 extends over 14 amino acids. This CDR3 is CASSRPGHQYGYTF. For the CDR3, the DNA is TGTGCCAGCAGCAGGCCCGGACACCAGTATGGCTACACCTTC.

The chain links TRBV2 to TRBJ2-7; 11 bases are a match to TRBD2. Germline values: CDR1 SNHLY, CDR2 FYNNEI. Germline trimming cut 4 bases from V and 2 bases from J; bases unmatched to any gene: 7. This CDR3 comprises 16 residues. CDR3 amino acids: CASSGTSGRIPYEQYF. CDR3 bases: TGTGCCAGCAGTGGTACTAGCGGGAGAATACCCTACGAGCAGTACTTC.

This clone was seen more than once but under ten times. The chain employs TRBV14 and TRBJ1-2; D is ambiguous. In germline, CDR1 is SGHDN, CDR2 FVKESK. The CDR3 is 13 amino acids. V lost 4 bases, J lost 6 bases, and 12 bases lay in between. The DNA of the CDR3 is TGTGCCAGCAGCCCCAATAGGGTTGATGGCTACACCTTC. Translated, it gives CASSPNRVDGYTF. The whole variable domain, remainder taken from reference TRBV14 and TRBJ1-2, is EAGVTQFPSHSVIEKGQTVTLRCDPISGHDNLYWYRRVMGKEIKFLLHFVKESKQDESGMPNNRFLAERTGGTYSTLKVQPAELEDSGVYFCASSPNRVDGYTFGSGTRLTVV.

The rearrangement joins TRBV19 to TRBJ1-5, with TRBD1 matching 10 bases. Per the germline V gene, CDR1 is LNHDA and CDR2 is SQIVND (reference sequence). V shed 2 bases and J 4 bases; nucleotides not matched to a gene: 11. The CDR3 runs 18 residues. CDR3 nucleotide sequence: TGTGCCAGTAGTATACCGGGACAGGGGATCCTTAAAAATCAGCCCCAGCATTTT. Protein product: CASSIPGQGILKNQPQHF.

This sequence joins TRBV11-2 and TRBJ1-1; D is perhaps TRBD1 (5 bases). Germline CDR1 is SGHAT and CDR2 is FQNNGV. CDR3 length: 15 amino acids. The ends were cut back, 3 bases at V and 1 base at J, with 12 bases in the middle. CDR3 nucleotides: TGTGCCAGCAGCTTTGGAACAGGACCGAACACTGAAGCTTTCTTT. This encodes CASSFGTGPNTEAFF.

J is TRBJ2-3 and V is TRBV19; no reliable D call. Trimming cost V 0 bases and J 7 bases, with 5 bases left between them. CDR1 and CDR2 from the germline V gene are LNHDA and SQIVND (reference sequence). This CDR3 is 12 amino acids long. In DNA form, the CDR3 reads TGTGCCAGTAGTATAGATCGTTATACGCAGTATTTT. Encoded protein: CASSIDRYTQYF.

The chain joins TRBV4-1 to TRBJ2-3; 7 bases line up with TRBD1. V was pared by 2 bases and J by 0 bases, with 5 bases of the junction left unmatched. Per the germline V gene, CDR1 is MGHRA and CDR2 is YSYEKL. This CDR3 comprises 16 residues. CDR3 DNA sequence: TGCGCCAGCAGCCAACGGACAGGCTCTAGCACAGATACGCAGTATTTT. It codes for CASSQRTGSSTDTQYF.

This CDR3 is CATSDHEAPFGAFF. The DNA for the CDR3 is TGTGCCACCAGTGACCACGAAGCCCCCTTTGGAGCTTTCTTT. V is TRBV24-1 and J is TRBJ1-1; D is undetermined. Germline V CDR1 and CDR2: KGHDR, SFDVKD. This CDR3 is built from 14 residues. V was shortened by 4 bases and J by 10 bases, with 18 bases between the two germline ends.

V gene TRBV28 combines with J gene TRBJ2-3, with D unresolved. Germline assignment: CDR1 MDHEN and CDR2 SYDVKM. Trimming took off 10 bases at V and 1 base at J, with 12 bases between the two ends. The CDR3 loop spans 13 amino acids. This CDR3 is CATGAGGTDTQYF. The CDR3 bases are TGTGCCACCGGCGCCGGTGGCACAGATACGCAGTATTTT.

The chain carries TRBV5-5 and TRBJ1-3; D is unresolved. Trimming took 0 bases from V and 0 from J, leaving 13 bases between them. Germline V lookup: CDR1 SGHKS, CDR2 YYEKEE (reference sequence). This CDR3 is built from 17 residues. The DNA of the CDR3 is TGTGCCAGCAGCTTGGCTGTAGGGATGAGCTCTGGAAACACCATATATTTT. It yields the protein CASSLAVGMSSGNTIYF.

This clone has only a few counts. At one of its ends the junction is not consistent with the germline gene, which may arise from a read error. The chain recombines TRBV3-1 (or the pseudogene TRBV3-2) with TRBJ1-2; TRBD1 matches at 7 bases. This CDR3 has 12 amino acids. The germline gives CDR1 LGHDT, CDR2 YNNKEL (reference sequence). The CDR3: CASSHLRDRPHF. CDR3 nucleotide sequence: TGTGCCAGCAGCCACTTAAGGGACAGACCTCACTTC.

V usage is TRBV5-4 and J usage is TRBJ2-5, with 7 positions matching TRBD1. J gave up 3 bases and V 4 bases, and 12 bases lay outside the gene matches. The CDR3 consists of 16 residues. The germline CDR1 and CDR2 sequences are SGHNT and YYREEE (reference sequence). This CDR3 is CASSRRPQGWEETQYF. CDR3 nucleotide sequence: TGTGCCAGCAGCCGGCGTCCACAGGGGTGGGAAGAGACCCAGTACTTC.

This clone was detected a few times. The chain combines TRBV23-1 with TRBJ2-5, with 7 bases that match TRBD2. TRBV23-1 is identified as an open reading frame with a role that is uncertain. The CDR3 has 18 residues. With 0 bases clipped from V and 0 bases from J, the junction kept 10 bases outside the gene matches. CDR3 loop: CASSQSVGLAENQETQYF. The CDR3 DNA follows: TGCGCCAGCAGTCAATCGGTAGGGCTAGCGGAGAACCAAGAGACCCAGTACTTC.

The chain employs TRBV7-9 and TRBJ1-4; D is ambiguous. V was shortened by 10 bases and J by 0 bases, with 15 bases between the two germline ends. The CDR3 is made up of 15 amino acids. Germline loops: CDR1 SEHNR, CDR2 FQNEAQ (reference sequence). The CDR3 region is CATINEEATNEKLFF. The CDR3 nucleotides read TGTGCCACTATTAACGAGGAAGCAACTAATGAAAAACTGTTTTTT. Combining the CDR3 with reference TRBV7-9 and TRBJ1-4 gives the whole variable domain DTGVSQNPRHKITKRGQNVTFRCDPISEHNRLYWYRQTLGQGPEFLTYFQNEAQLEKSRLLSDRFSAERPKGSFSTLEIQRTEQGDSAMYLCATINEEATNEKLFFGSGTQLSVL.

This sequence joins TRBV7-2 and TRBJ1-2, with D unclear. The germline CDR1 and CDR2 sequences are SGHTA and FQGNSA. Trimming stripped 2 bases from V and 2 bases from J, with 3 bases between. This CDR3 spans 12 amino acids. CDR3 protein: CASSLTNYGYTF. The CDR3 region has the DNA TGTGCCAGCAGCTTAACAAACTATGGCTACACCTTC.

DNA for the CDR3: TGTGCCAGCAGTTACGGGGGACAGAACTATGGCTACACCTTC. The encoded protein is CASSYGGQNYGYTF. J is TRBJ1-2 and V is TRBV6-5; the match to TRBD1 covers 7 bases. J was trimmed by 2 bases and V by 2 bases; bases with no gene match: 2. Germline CDR1 is MNHEY and CDR2 is SVGAGI. This CDR3 has 14 residues.

The table lists this clone with a few counts. The genes are TRBV19 and TRBJ1-1, with TRBD1 as a possible D gene (6 bases). The length of the CDR3 is 13 residues. V was trimmed by 3 bases and J by 10 bases, leaving 15 bases between them. Germline values: CDR1 LNHDA, CDR2 SQIVND (reference sequence). CDR3 sequence (DNA): TGTGCCAGTAGTATCGGACAGCCCCAGAGAGCTTTCTTT. This encodes CASSIGQPQRAFF. The full variable domain, with the rest looked up from reference TRBV19 and TRBJ1-1, is DGGITQSPKYLFRKEGQNVTLSCEQNLNHDAMYWYRQDPGQGLRLIYYSQIVNDFQKGDIAEGYSVSREKKESFPLTVTSAQKNPTAFYLCASSIGQPQRAFFGQGTRLTVV.

This clone was counted ten times or more. The chain has TRBV7-2 and TRBJ2-1, with 8 nucleotides matching TRBD2. This CDR3 is 15 amino acids long. Germline assignment: CDR1 SGHTA and CDR2 FQGNSA. Trimming at V came to 6 bases and at J to 4 bases, leaving 8 bases not matched to a gene. CDR3 region: CASSTGGAGYNEQFF. The CDR3 DNA reads as TGTGCCAGCAGTACCGGGGGGGCTGGTTACAATGAGCAGTTCTTC.

This clone appeared a few times. The CDR3, as DNA: TGTGCCAGCAAGCTAGAGGGGGCCGTTGAAAAACTGTTTTTT. Translation gives CASKLEGAVEKLFF. The chain carries TRBV7-9 and TRBJ1-4; 7 bases align to TRBD1. V trimming: 7 bases; J trimming: 7 bases; junction bases outside the gene matches: 9. Germline V CDR1 and CDR2: SEHNR, FQNEAQ (reference sequence). This CDR3 region has 14 residues.

The V call is TRBV27, the J call TRBJ1-1; no definite D call. The CDR3 has 12 residues. In germline, CDR1 is MNHEY, CDR2 SMNVEV (reference sequence). CDR3 nucleotide sequence: TGTGCTTCAGACCTAGGGTACACTGAAGCTTTCTTT. Protein product: CASDLGYTEAFF.

This chain connects TRBV30 to TRBJ2-5, with D perhaps TRBD2 (5 bases). V lost 0 bases and J lost 9, with 8 bases in between. In germline, CDR1 is GTSNPN, CDR2 SVGIG (reference sequence). The CDR3 runs to 11 residues. CDR3 nucleotides: TGTGCCTGGAGTGTACGAGGGCCCCAGTACTTC. It specifies CAWSVRGPQYF.

J is TRBJ2-1 and V is TRBV5-1; D is possibly TRBD1 (5 bases). From germline, CDR1 is SGHRS and CDR2 YFSETQ. V lost 0 bases, J lost 11 bases, and 15 bases lay in between. The CDR3 contains 14 residues. The CDR3 DNA is TGCGCCAGCAGCTTGGACCCCCAGGGTTTAAAGCAGTTCTTC. Translated, it gives CASSLDPQGLKQFF.

V is TRBV11-3 and J is TRBJ1-1; no clear D. The CDR3 is 13 amino acids. The V and J ends lost 1 base and 11 bases respectively, with 14 bases between them. Germline V CDR1 and CDR2: SGHNT, YENEEA. Written as DNA, the CDR3 is TGTGCCAGCAGCTTAGGGACCGCTGGTCGGGCTTTCTTT. Translation gives CASSLGTAGRAFF.

The chain employs TRBV5-1 and TRBJ2-7; 7 nucleotides agree with TRBD1. The ends lost 0 bases at V and 0 bases at J; junction bases unmatched: 6. Germline V lookup: CDR1 SGHRS, CDR2 YFSETQ. The CDR3 extends over 16 amino acids. CDR3 bases: TGCGCCAGCAGCTTGGGACAGGGCGGAAGCTCCTACGAGCAGTACTTC. Translating gives CASSLGQGGSSYEQYF. Complete variable domain (other parts from reference TRBV5-1 and TRBJ2-7): KAGVTQTPRYLIKTRGQQVTLSCSPISGHRSVSWYQQTPGQGLQFLFEYFSETQRNKGNFPGRFSGRQFSNSRSEMNVSTLELGDSALYLCASSLGQGGSSYEQYFGPGTRLTVT.

V is TRBV9 and J is TRBJ2-2; D remains unclear. V lost 0 bases and J 5 bases, leaving 5 bases between the germline ends. This CDR3 contains 13 residues. CDR1 is SGDLS, CDR2 YYNGEE, per germline. The CDR3 here is CASSVGRTGELFF. In DNA, the CDR3 is TGTGCCAGCAGCGTAGGGCGAACCGGGGAGCTGTTTTTT.